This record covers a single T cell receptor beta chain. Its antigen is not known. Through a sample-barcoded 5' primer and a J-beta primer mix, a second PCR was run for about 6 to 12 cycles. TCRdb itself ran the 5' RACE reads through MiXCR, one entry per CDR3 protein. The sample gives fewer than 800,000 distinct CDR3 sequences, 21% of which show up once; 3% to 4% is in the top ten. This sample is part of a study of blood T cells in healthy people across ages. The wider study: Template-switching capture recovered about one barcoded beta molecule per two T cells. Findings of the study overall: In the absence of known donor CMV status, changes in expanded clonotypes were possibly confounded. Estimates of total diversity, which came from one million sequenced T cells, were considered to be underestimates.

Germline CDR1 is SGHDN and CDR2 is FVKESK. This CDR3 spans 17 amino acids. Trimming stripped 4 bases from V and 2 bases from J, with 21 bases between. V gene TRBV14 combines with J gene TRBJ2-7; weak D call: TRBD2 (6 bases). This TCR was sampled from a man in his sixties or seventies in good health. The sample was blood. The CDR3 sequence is CASSLVLSGDYPYEQYF. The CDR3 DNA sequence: TGTGCCAGCAGCCTAGTACTTAGCGGCGACTACCCCTACGAGCAGTACTTC.